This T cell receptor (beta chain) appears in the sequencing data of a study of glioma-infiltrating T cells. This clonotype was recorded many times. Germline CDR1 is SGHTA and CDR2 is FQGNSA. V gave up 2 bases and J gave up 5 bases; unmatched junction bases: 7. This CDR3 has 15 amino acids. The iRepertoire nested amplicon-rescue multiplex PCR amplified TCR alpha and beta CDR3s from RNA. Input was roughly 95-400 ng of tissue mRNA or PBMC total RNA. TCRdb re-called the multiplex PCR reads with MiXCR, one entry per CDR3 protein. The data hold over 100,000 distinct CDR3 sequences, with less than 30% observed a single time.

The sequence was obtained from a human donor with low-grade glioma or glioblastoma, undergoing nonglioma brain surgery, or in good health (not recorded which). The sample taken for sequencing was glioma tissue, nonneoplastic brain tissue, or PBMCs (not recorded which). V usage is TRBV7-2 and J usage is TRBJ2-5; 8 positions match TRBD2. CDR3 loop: CASSLRGGTVETQYF. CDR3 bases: TGTGCCAGCAGCTTACGGGGGGGCACTGTTGAGACCCAGTACTTC.